This T cell receptor beta chain derives from a study of cytomegalovirus exposure and HLA in healthy donors. Overall study: The 120 validation repertoires and the 650 to 850 first-cohort repertoires shared a platform, a later analysis reported. Study-wide points: In vitro, three CMV-associated chains proved specific for CMV antigens. A list of roughly 180 TCR beta chains associated with cytomegalovirus was given.

This clone showed up just a few times. Its antigen is not known. V was shortened by 2 bases and J by 5 bases, with 10 bases between the two germline ends. The CDR3 is made up of 14 amino acids. Looked up from germline, CDR1 is SNHLY and CDR2 is FYNNEI. Measured with immunoSEQ multiplex PCR; TCRdb has only the in-frame clones, and not every one. The repertoire holds approximately 270,000 clones, over 75% seen once, with approximately 12% in the top ten. Separate from the approximately 700-subject first cohort was the roughly 130-subject validation cohort, to which the donors belonged. The origin of this receptor is a man aged 18 to 30 in good health and CMV-seropositive. The genes are TRBV2 and TRBJ1-5, with D unclear. Material for sequencing was PBMCs. This chain's CDR3 is CASSEPEPDQPQHF. Written as DNA, the CDR3 is TGTGCCAGCAGTGAACCCGAGCCTGATCAGCCCCAGCATTTT.